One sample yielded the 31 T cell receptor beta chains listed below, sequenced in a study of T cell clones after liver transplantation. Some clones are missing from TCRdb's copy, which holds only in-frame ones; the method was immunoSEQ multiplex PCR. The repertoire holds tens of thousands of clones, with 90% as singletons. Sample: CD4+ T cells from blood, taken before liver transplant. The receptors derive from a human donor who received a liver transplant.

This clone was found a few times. The CDR3 bases are TGTGCCACCAGCAGAGATCAGGAGAAAGAGACCCAGTACTTC. Translating it yields CATSRDQEKETQYF. The V and J genes are TRBV15 and TRBJ2-5; no clear D gene. Germline V gene data show CDR1 as LNHNV and CDR2 as YYDKDF (reference sequence). The CDR3 consists of 14 residues. Trimming took 0 bases from V and 3 from J, leaving 8 bases between them.

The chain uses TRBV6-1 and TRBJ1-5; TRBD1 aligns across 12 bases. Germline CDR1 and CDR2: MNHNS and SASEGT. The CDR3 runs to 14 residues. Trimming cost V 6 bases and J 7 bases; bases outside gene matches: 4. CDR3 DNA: TGTGCCAGCAGCAGGGACAGGGGGCTACAGCCCCAGCATTTT. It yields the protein CASSRDRGLQPQHF.

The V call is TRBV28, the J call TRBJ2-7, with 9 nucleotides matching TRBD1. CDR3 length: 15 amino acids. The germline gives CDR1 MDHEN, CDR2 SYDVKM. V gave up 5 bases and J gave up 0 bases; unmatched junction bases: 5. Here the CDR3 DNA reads TGTGCCAGCAGTCTACAGGGGGCCCTCTCCTACGAGCAGTACTTC. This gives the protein CASSLQGALSYEQYF.

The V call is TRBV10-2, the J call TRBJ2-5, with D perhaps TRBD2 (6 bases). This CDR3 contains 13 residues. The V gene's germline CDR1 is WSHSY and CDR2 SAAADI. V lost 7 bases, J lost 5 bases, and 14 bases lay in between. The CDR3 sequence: CASTVRDLETQYF. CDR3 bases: TGCGCCAGCACCGTCCGGGACTTGGAGACCCAGTACTTC.

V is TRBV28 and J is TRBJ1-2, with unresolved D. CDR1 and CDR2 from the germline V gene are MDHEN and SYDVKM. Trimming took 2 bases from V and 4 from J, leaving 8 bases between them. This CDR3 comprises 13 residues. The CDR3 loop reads CASSLKRLYGYTF. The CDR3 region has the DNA TGTGCCAGCAGTTTAAAACGGCTCTATGGCTACACCTTC.

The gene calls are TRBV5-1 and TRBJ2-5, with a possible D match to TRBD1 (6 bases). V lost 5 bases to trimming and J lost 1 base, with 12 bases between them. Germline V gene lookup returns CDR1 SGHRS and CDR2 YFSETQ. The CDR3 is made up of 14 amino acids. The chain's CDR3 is CASSLGTSQETQYF. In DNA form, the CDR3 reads TGCGCCAGCAGTCTAGGGACATCCCAAGAGACCCAGTACTTC.

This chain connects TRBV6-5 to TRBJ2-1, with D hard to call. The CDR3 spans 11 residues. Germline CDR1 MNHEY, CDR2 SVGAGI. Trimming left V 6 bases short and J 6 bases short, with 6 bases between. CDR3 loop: CASSNSNEQFF. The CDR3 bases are TGTGCCAGCAGCAATAGCAATGAGCAGTTCTTC.

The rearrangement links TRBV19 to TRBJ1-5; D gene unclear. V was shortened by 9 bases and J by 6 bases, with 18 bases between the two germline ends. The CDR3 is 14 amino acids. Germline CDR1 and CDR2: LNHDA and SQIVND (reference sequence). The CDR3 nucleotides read TGTGCCAGCATAACGGGTTTTTGGGTTCAGCCCCAGCATTTT. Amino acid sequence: CASITGFWVQPQHF.

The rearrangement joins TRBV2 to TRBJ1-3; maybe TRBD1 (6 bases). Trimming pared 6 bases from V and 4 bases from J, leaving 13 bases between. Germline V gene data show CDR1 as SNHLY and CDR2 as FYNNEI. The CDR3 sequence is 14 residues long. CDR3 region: CASRPTGRGNTIYF. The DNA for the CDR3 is TGTGCCAGCAGACCCACAGGGAGGGGAAACACCATATATTTT.

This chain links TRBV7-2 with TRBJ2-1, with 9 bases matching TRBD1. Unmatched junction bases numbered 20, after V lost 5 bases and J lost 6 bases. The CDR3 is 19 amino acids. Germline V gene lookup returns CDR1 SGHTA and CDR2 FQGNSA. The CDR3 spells CASSAGQGWVGPEANEQFF. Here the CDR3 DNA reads TGTGCCAGCAGCGCGGGACAGGGTTGGGTCGGACCCGAAGCCAATGAGCAGTTCTTC.

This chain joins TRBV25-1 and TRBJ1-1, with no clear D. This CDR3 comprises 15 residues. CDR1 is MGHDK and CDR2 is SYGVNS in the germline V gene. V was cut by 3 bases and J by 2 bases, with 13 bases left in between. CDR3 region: CASSDVTTSNTEAFF. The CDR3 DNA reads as TGTGCCAGCAGTGACGTAACAACCTCAAACACTGAAGCTTTCTTT.

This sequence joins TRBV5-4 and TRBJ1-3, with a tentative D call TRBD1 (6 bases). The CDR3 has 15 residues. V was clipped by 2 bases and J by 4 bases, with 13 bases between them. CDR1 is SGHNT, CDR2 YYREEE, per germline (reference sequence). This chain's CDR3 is CASSLQGSRGNTIYF. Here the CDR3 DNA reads TGTGCCAGCAGCTTACAGGGTTCGAGAGGAAACACCATATATTTT.

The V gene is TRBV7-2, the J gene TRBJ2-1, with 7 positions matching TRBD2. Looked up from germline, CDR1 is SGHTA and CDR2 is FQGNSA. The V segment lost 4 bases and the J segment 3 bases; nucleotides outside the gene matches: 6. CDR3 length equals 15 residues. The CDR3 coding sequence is TGTGCCAGCAGCTCTGGACTAGTCGGCTACAATGAGCAGTTCTTC. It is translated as CASSSGLVGYNEQFF.

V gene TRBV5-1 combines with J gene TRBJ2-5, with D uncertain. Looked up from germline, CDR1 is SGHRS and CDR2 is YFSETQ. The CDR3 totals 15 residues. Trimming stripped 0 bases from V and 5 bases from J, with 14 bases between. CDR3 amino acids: CASSLDRPGRETQYF. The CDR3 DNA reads TGCGCCAGCAGCTTGGATAGGCCGGGTAGGGAGACCCAGTACTTC.

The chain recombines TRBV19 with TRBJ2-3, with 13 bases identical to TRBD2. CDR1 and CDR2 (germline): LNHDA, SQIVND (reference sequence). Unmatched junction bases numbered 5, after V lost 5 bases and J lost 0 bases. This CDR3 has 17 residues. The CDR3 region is CASSLGTSGTSTDTQYF. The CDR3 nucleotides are TGTGCCAGTAGTCTCGGGACTAGCGGGACTAGCACAGATACGCAGTATTTT.

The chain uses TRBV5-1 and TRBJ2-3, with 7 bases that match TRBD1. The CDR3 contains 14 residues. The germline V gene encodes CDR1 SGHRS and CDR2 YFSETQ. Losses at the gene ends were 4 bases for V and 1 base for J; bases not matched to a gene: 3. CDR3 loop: CASSRQGGTDTQYF. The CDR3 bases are TGCGCCAGCAGCCGACAGGGTGGCACAGATACGCAGTATTTT.

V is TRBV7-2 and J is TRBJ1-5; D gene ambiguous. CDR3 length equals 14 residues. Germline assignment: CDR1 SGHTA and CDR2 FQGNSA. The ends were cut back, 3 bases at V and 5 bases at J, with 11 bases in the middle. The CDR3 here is CASSFGGRDQPQHF. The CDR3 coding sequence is TGTGCCAGCAGCTTCGGTGGGAGGGATCAGCCCCAGCATTTT. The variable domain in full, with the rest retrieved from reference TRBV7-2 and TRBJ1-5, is GAGVSQSPSNKVTEKGKDVELRCDPISGHTALYWYRQSLGQGLEFLIYFQGNSAPDKSGLPSDRFSAERTGGSVSTLTIQRTQQEDSAVYLCASSFGGRDQPQHFGDGTRLSIL.

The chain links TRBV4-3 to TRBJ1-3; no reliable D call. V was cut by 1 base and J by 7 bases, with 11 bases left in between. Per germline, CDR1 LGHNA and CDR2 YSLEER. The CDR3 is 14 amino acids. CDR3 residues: CASSQALSPNTIYF. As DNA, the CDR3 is TGCGCCAGCAGCCAAGCACTGTCCCCCAACACCATATATTTT.

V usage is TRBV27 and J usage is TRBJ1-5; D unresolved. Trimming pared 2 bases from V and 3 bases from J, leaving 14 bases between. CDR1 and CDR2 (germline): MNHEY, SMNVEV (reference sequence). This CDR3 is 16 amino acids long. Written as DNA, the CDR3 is TGTGCCAGCAGTTTAATCGGGAAGGTGGACAATCAGCCCCAGCATTTT. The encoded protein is CASSLIGKVDNQPQHF.

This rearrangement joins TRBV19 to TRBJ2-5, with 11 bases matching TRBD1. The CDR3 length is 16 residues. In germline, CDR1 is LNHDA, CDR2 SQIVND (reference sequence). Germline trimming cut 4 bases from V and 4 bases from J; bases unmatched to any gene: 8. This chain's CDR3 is CASSKNPGQGGETQYF. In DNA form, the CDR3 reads TGTGCCAGTAGTAAAAATCCGGGACAGGGGGGAGAGACCCAGTACTTC.

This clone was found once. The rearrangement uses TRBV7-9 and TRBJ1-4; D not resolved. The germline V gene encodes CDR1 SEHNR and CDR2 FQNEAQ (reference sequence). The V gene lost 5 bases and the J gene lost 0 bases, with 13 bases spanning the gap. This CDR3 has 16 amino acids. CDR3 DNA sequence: TGTGCCAGCAGCGAACAAGCAGGCGCAACTAATGAAAAACTGTTTTTT. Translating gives CASSEQAGATNEKLFF. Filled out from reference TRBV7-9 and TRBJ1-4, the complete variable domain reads DTGVSQNPRHKITKRGQNVTFRCDPISEHNRLYWYRQTLGQGPEFLTYFQNEAQLEKSRLLSDRFSAERPKGSFSTLEIQRTEQGDSAMYLCASSEQAGATNEKLFFGSGTQLSVL.

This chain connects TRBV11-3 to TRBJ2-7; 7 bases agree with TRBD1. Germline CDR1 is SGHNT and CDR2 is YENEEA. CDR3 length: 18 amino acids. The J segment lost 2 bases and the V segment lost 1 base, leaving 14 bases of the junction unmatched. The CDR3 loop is CASSLGGRGSSGTYEQYF. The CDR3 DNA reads TGTGCCAGCAGCTTAGGGGGCAGGGGGTCCTCGGGAACCTACGAGCAGTACTTC.

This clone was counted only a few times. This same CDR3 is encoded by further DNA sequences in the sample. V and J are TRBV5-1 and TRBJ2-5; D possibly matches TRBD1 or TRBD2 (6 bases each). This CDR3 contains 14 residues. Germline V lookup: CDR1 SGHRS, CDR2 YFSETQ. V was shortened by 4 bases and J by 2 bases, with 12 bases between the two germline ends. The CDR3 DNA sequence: TGCGCCAGCAGCCTGGGGGGACAACAAGAGACCCAGTACTTC. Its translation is CASSLGGQQETQYF.

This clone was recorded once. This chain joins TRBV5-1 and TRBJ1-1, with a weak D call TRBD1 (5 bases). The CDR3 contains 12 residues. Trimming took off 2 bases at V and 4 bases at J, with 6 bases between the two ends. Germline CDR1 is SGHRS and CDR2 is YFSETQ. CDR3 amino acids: CASSFDSTEAFF. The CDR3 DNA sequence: TGCGCCAGCAGCTTCGACAGCACTGAAGCTTTCTTT.

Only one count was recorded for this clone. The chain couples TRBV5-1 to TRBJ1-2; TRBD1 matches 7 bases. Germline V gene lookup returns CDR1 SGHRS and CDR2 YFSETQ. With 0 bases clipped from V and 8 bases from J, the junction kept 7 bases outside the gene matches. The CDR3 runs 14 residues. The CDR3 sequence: CASSLASGGEGYTF. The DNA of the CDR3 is TGCGCCAGCAGCTTGGCCTCAGGGGGAGAGGGCTACACCTTC.

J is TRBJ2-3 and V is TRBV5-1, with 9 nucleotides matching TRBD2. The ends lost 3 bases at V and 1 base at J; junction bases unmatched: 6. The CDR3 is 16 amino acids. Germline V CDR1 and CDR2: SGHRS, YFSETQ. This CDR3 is CASSSFSGSGTDTQYF. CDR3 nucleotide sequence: TGCGCCAGCAGCTCATTTAGCGGGAGCGGCACAGATACGCAGTATTTT. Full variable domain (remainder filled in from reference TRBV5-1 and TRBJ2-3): KAGVTQTPRYLIKTRGQQVTLSCSPISGHRSVSWYQQTPGQGLQFLFEYFSETQRNKGNFPGRFSGRQFSNSRSEMNVSTLELGDSALYLCASSSFSGSGTDTQYFGPGTRLTVL.

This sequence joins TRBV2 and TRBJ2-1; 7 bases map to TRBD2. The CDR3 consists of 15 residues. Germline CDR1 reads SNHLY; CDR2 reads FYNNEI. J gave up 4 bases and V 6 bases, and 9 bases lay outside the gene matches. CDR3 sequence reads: CASSPTSLLYNEQFF. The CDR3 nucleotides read TGTGCCAGCAGCCCGACTAGCCTCTTATACAATGAGCAGTTCTTC.

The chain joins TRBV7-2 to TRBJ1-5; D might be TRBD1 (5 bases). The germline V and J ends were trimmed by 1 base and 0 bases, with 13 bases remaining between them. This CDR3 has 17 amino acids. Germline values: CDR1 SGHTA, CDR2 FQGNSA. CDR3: CASSLVGGPSSNQPQHF. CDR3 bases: TGTGCCAGCAGCTTAGTCGGGGGACCTAGTAGCAATCAGCCCCAGCATTTT.

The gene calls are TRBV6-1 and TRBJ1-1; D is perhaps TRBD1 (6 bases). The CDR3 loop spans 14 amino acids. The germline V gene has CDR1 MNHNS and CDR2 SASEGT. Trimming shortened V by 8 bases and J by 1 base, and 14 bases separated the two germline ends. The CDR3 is CASQGGDTNTEAFF. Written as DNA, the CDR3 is TGTGCCAGCCAAGGGGGGGACACGAACACTGAAGCTTTCTTT.

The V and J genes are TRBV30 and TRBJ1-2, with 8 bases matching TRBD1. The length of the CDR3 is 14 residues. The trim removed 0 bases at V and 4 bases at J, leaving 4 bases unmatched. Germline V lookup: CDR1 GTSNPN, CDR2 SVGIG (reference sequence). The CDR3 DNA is TGTGCCTGGAGTGTAGGACAGGGTGTCTATGGCTACACCTTC. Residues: CAWSVGQGVYGYTF.

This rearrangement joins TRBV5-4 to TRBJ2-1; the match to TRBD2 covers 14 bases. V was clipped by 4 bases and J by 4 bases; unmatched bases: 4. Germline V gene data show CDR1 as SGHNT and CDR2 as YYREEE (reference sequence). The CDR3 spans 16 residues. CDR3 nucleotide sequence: TGTGCCAGCAGCCCGGGACTAGCGGGAGCTTACAATGAGCAGTTCTTC. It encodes CASSPGLAGAYNEQFF.